This T cell receptor beta chain comes out of a study of Ad26.COV2.S vaccination and SARS-CoV-2 variants. Study-level information: Donor had been placed in the Ad26.COV2.S arm of the COV1001 trial. Donor got 5x10^10 or 1x10^11 viral particles of Ad26.COV2.S.

Indicated treatment: about 20 received Ad26.COV2.S at low or high dose, single or two shots; roughly 5 received placebo; per-sample allocation not given. Specimen acquisition occurred on day 63 following the initial vaccine or placebo injection. This vaccine is an Ad26 vector that expresses the Wuhan-strain SARS-CoV-2 spike. TCRdb's table, derived via immunoSEQ multiplex PCR, lists solely in-frame clones and lacks some. The sample yields about 350,000 clones, about 89% seen once. This CDR3 contains 13 residues. Germline assignment: CDR1 MDHEN and CDR2 SYDVKM. Trimming took off 3 bases at V and 7 bases at J, with 10 bases between the two ends.

The input for sequencing was peripheral blood, taken in a trial of Ad26.COV2.S vaccine versus placebo. The source is a person between 18 and 65 years old who received the Ad26.COV2.S COVID-19 vaccine or a placebo. This chain uses TRBV28 with TRBJ2-1, with D perhaps matching TRBD2 (5 bases). As DNA, the CDR3 is TGTGCCAGCAGTTTGACTACCCCGAATGAGCAGTTCTTC. This translates into CASSLTTPNEQFF.